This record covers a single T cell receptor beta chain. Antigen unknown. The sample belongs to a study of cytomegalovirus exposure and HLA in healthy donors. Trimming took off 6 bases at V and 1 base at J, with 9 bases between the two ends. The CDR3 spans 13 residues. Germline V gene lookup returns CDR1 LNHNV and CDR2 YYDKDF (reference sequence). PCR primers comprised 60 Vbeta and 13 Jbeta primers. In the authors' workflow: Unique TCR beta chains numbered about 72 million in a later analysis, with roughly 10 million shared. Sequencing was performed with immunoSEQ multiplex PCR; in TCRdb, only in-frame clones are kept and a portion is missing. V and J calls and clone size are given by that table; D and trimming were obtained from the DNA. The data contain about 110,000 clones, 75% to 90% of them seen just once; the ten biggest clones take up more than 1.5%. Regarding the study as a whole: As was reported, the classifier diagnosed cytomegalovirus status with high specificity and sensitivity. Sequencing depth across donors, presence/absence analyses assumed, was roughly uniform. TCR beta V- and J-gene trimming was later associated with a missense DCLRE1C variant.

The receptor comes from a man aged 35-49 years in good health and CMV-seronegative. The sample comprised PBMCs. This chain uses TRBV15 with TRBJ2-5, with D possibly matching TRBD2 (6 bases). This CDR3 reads CATSRGTQETQYF. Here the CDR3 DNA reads TGTGCCACCAGTCGGGGGACCCAAGAGACCCAGTACTTC. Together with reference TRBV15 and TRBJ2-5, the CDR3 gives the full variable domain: DAMVIQNPRYQVTQFGKPVTLSCSQTLNHNVMYWYQQKSSQAPKLLFHYYDKDFNNEADTPDNFQSRRPNTSFCFLDIRSPGLGDTAMYLCATSRGTQETQYFGPGTRLLVL.